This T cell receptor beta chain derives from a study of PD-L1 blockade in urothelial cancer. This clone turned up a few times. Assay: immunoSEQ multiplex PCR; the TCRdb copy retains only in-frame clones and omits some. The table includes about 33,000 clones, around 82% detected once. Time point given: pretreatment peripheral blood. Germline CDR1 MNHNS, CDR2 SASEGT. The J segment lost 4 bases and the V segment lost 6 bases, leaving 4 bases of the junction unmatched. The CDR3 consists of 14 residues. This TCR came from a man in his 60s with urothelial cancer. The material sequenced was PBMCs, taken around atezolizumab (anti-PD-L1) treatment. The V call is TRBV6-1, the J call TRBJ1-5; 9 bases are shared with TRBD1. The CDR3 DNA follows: TGTGCCAGCAGAGTGGGACAGGGAAATCAGCCCCAGCATTTT. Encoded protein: CASRVGQGNQPQHF.